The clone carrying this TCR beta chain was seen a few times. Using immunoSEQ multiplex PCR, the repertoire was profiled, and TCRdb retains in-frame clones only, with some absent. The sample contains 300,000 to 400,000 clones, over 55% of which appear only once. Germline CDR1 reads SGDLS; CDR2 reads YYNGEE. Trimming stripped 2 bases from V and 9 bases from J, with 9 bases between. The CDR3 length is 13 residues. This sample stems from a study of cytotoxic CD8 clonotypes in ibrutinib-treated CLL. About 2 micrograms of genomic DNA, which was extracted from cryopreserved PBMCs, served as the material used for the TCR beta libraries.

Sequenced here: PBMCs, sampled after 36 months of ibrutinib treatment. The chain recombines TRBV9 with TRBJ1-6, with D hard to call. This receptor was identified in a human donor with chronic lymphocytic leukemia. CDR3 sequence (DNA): TGTGCCAGCAGCGTGGCCAGTGGTTCACCCCTCCACTTT. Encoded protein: CASSVASGSPLHF.